Below are 29 T cell receptor beta chains sequenced from a single sample in a study of identical twins. In TCRdb, the 5' RACE reads were re-called with MiXCR into one record per CDR3 protein. Among about 810,000 distinct CDR3 sequences, about 12% were seen once, and the ten largest hold roughly 1.6%. The same sample was also used in a study of yellow fever vaccine responses in identical twins.

The sample consisted of PBMCs. These receptors originate from a woman in her late teens or twenties in good health.

V and J are TRBV7-8 and TRBJ1-2, with D possibly matching TRBD1 (6 bases). The germline V gene has CDR1 SGHVS and CDR2 FQNEAQ. This CDR3 has 16 amino acids. With 8 bases removed from V and 6 bases from J, the gap between germline ends came to 25 bases. The CDR3 loop reads CASASKVIGTRDGYTF. In DNA form, the CDR3 reads TGTGCCAGCGCGTCAAAGGTCATCGGGACAAGAGATGGCTACACCTTC. Complete variable domain (other parts from reference TRBV7-8 and TRBJ1-2): GAGVSQSPRYKVAKRGQDVALRCDPISGHVSLFWYQQALGQGPEFLTYFQNEAQLDKSGLPSDRFFAERPEGSVSTLKIQRTQQEDSAVYLCASASKVIGTRDGYTFGSGTRLTVV.

The chain employs TRBV2 and TRBJ2-5; 7 bases map to TRBD1. J gave up 2 bases and V 1 base, and 1 base lay outside the gene matches. The CDR3 loop spans 14 amino acids. The V gene's germline CDR1 is SNHLY and CDR2 FYNNEI. CDR3 sequence reads: CASSEGRGQETQYF. DNA of the CDR3: TGTGCCAGCAGTGAAGGCAGGGGGCAAGAGACCCAGTACTTC.

This clonotype was recorded a few times. The J gene is TRBJ2-7, the V gene TRBV5-1; 13 bases are shared with TRBD2. Germline V CDR1 and CDR2: SGHRS, YFSETQ. V trimming: 4 bases; J trimming: 4 bases; junction bases outside the gene matches: 5. The CDR3 spans 15 residues. CDR3 sequence: CASSVTTSGRYEQYF. In DNA, the CDR3 is TGCGCCAGCAGCGTGACGACTAGCGGGAGGTACGAGCAGTACTTC. The full variable domain, rest sourced from reference TRBV5-1 and TRBJ2-7, is KAGVTQTPRYLIKTRGQQVTLSCSPISGHRSVSWYQQTPGQGLQFLFEYFSETQRNKGNFPGRFSGRQFSNSRSEMNVSTLELGDSALYLCASSVTTSGRYEQYFGPGTRLTVT.

Only a few counts were recorded for this clonotype. V usage is TRBV4-2 and J usage is TRBJ2-2, with D unresolved. This CDR3 is built from 15 residues. CDR1 and CDR2 from the germline V gene are LGHNA and YNFKEQ. V lost 4 bases and J lost 6, with 15 bases in between. The CDR3 loop is CASSLSPRGPGELFF. DNA of the CDR3: TGTGCCAGCAGCCTATCTCCCCGTGGACCCGGGGAGCTGTTTTTT.

This chain links TRBV6-2 or TRBV6-3 with TRBJ2-3; 12 bases are a match to TRBD2. The CDR3 spans 21 residues. Germline V lookup: CDR1 MNHEY, CDR2 SVGEGT. Germline trimming cut 6 bases from V and 1 base from J; bases unmatched to any gene: 20. The CDR3 coding sequence is TGTGCCAGCAGCCGTACGGACCCTTATTTACTAGCGGGAGGACGCACAGATACGCAGTATTTT. It encodes CASSRTDPYLLAGGRTDTQYF.

The J gene is TRBJ2-1, the V gene TRBV3-1; D is perhaps TRBD1 or TRBD2 (5 bases each). V was trimmed by 6 bases and J by 5 bases, leaving 17 bases between them. CDR1 is LGHDT and CDR2 is YNNKEL in the germline V gene (reference sequence). The CDR3 is 15 amino acids. In nucleotides, the CDR3 is TGTGCCAGCAGTCTAGGGGACCGGCGGGACAATGAGCAGTTCTTC. This gives the protein CASSLGDRRDNEQFF.

This clonotype was found a few times. The chain combines TRBV5-1 with TRBJ1-1, with D possibly TRBD1 on 5 matching bases. The germline gives CDR1 SGHRS, CDR2 YFSETQ. V was clipped by 4 bases and J by 3 bases, with 16 bases between them. The CDR3 is made up of 15 amino acids. The CDR3 coding sequence is TGCGCCAGCAGCCGGGGGACGGCGACGGACACTGAAGCTTTCTTT. Its translation is CASSRGTATDTEAFF.

A few counts support this clonotype. The V and J genes are TRBV4-1 and TRBJ2-1; 10 bases map to TRBD1. CDR3 length: 16 residues. Per germline, CDR1 MGHRA and CDR2 YSYEKL. V was pared by 4 bases and J by 8 bases, with 11 bases of the junction left unmatched. The CDR3 here is CASSPRQGAAGDEQFF. CDR3 in DNA: TGCGCCAGCAGCCCGCGACAGGGGGCTGCTGGAGATGAGCAGTTCTTC.

This chain links TRBV6-2 or TRBV6-3 with TRBJ1-5, with a tentative D call TRBD1 (5 bases). Trimming took off 0 bases at V and 1 base at J, with 10 bases between the two ends. Germline V CDR1 and CDR2: MNHEY, SVGEGT. The CDR3 sequence is 16 residues long. The CDR3 coding sequence is TGTGCCAGCAGTTACTCGGGGGTAGCGAGCAATCAGCCCCAGCATTTT. Its translation: CASSYSGVASNQPQHF.

There are a few counts of this clonotype. The V and J genes are TRBV11-2 and TRBJ2-5; 8 bases line up with TRBD1. The J segment lost 0 bases and the V segment lost 5 bases, leaving 2 bases of the junction unmatched. The V gene's germline CDR1 is SGHAT and CDR2 FQNNGV. The CDR3 consists of 14 residues. Here the CDR3 reads CASSPGQDQETQYF. The CDR3 region has the DNA TGTGCCAGCAGCCCGGGACAGGACCAAGAGACCCAGTACTTC.

This clonotype occurred a few times. The chain has TRBV29-1 and TRBJ2-2; tentatively, D is TRBD2 (5 bases). Germline CDR1 and CDR2: SQVTM and ANQGSEA. V was pared by 4 bases and J by 4 bases, with 13 bases between. This CDR3 is built from 14 residues. As DNA, the CDR3 is TGCAGCGTTGTCCCCATCGAGGGCACCGGGGAGCTGTTTTTT. This sequence encodes CSVVPIEGTGELFF.

Many counts were recorded for this clonotype. CDR3 protein: CAISADRGTNEKLFF. CDR3 bases: TGTGCCATCAGCGCGGACAGGGGTACAAATGAAAAACTGTTTTTT. V usage is TRBV10-3 and J usage is TRBJ1-4, with 9 bases matching TRBD1. The J segment lost 5 bases and the V segment lost 6 bases, leaving 7 bases of the junction unmatched. CDR3 length: 15 amino acids. Germline CDR1 ENHRY, CDR2 SYGVKD.

This clonotype was found a few times. The chain recombines TRBV7-2 with TRBJ2-5, with D possibly TRBD1 on 6 matching bases. The germline V gene encodes CDR1 SGHTA and CDR2 FQGNSA. This CDR3 has 15 residues. With 5 bases removed from V and 2 bases from J, the gap between germline ends came to 15 bases. Written as DNA, the CDR3 is TGTGCCAGCAGCCTCTCCCGACAGGTTCAAGAGACCCAGTACTTC. Translation gives CASSLSRQVQETQYF. Full variable domain (missing parts from reference TRBV7-2 and TRBJ2-5): GAGVSQSPSNKVTEKGKDVELRCDPISGHTALYWYRQSLGQGLEFLIYFQGNSAPDKSGLPSDRFSAERTGGSVSTLTIQRTQQEDSAVYLCASSLSRQVQETQYFGPGTRLLVL.

This clonotype was counted a few times. This sequence joins TRBV15 and TRBJ2-2, with 10 bases lining up with TRBD2. V lost 0 bases, J lost 7 bases, and 11 bases stayed unmatched. Germline loops: CDR1 LNHNV, CDR2 YYDKDF (reference sequence). The CDR3 runs to 18 residues. CDR3 region: CATSRDRASGSRGGELFF. For the CDR3, the DNA is TGTGCCACCAGCAGAGATAGGGCTAGCGGGAGTCGGGGCGGGGAGCTGTTTTTT.

Many counts were recorded for this clonotype. This chain links TRBV12-3 or TRBV12-4 with TRBJ1-2; D remains ambiguous. The CDR3 loop spans 13 amino acids. Between the trimmed V and J ends, which lost 2 bases and 8 bases, there was a span of 12 bases. The CDR3 loop reads CASSLRQYRGYTF. CDR3 in DNA: TGTGCCAGCAGTTTACGTCAGTATAGGGGCTACACCTTC.

This clonotype appeared once. This chain joins TRBV9 and TRBJ2-1; the D gene is possibly TRBD1 (5 bases). The CDR3 contains 13 residues. The germline V gene has CDR1 SGDLS and CDR2 YYNGEE. Trimming pared 6 bases from V and 6 bases from J, leaving 13 bases between. CDR3 DNA sequence: TGTGCCAGCAACGGTGCAGGGATCAATGAGCAGTTCTTC. This gives the protein CASNGAGINEQFF.

The V call is TRBV15, the J call TRBJ1-4, with 7 bases aligning to TRBD1. Germline-derived CDR1 and CDR2 are LNHNV and YYDKDF (reference sequence). The CDR3 loop spans 13 amino acids. V lost 9 bases, J lost 4 bases, and 5 bases stayed unmatched. CDR3: CATSDRFNEKLFF. CDR3 bases: TGTGCCACTTCGGACAGGTTTAATGAAAAACTGTTTTTT.

This clonotype was detected many times. The chain couples TRBV3-1 to TRBJ1-1; a possible D gene is TRBD1 (6 bases). Trimming took off 5 bases at V and 1 base at J, with 11 bases between the two ends. Germline lookup yields CDR1 LGHDT and CDR2 YNNKEL (reference sequence). The CDR3 is 14 residues long. In DNA form, the CDR3 reads TGTGCCAGCAGCTTCCGGACAGCGAACACTGAAGCTTTCTTT. This gives the protein CASSFRTANTEAFF.

This sequence joins TRBV7-9 and TRBJ1-1; D not certain. Germline-derived CDR1 and CDR2 are SEHNR and FQNEAQ (reference sequence). V dropped 4 bases and J dropped 12 bases, with 21 bases sitting between them. CDR3 length: 14 amino acids. This chain's CDR3 is CASSYKELVGSSFF. For the CDR3, the DNA is TGTGCCAGCAGCTACAAGGAGTTAGTTGGAAGTTCTTTCTTT.

The V gene is TRBV5-6, the J gene TRBJ2-1, with 14 bases aligning to TRBD2. Germline V lookup: CDR1 SGHDT, CDR2 YYEEEE. There are 16 residues in the CDR3. The trim removed 4 bases at V and 9 bases at J, leaving 9 bases unmatched. The DNA for the CDR3 is TGTGCCAGCAGCGCGGGGACTAGCGGGGGCCGAAGTGAGCAGTTCTTC. Its protein product is CASSAGTSGGRSEQFF.

This clonotype was found a few times. The chain combines TRBV9 with TRBJ2-3; possible D gene TRBD2, 5 bases. Trimming left V 0 bases short and J 0 bases short, with 23 bases between. The germline gives CDR1 SGDLS, CDR2 YYNGEE. This CDR3 has 20 residues. CDR3 in DNA: TGTGCCAGCAGCGTAGCTATCTGGGGTGAGGGCGCAACTAGCACAGATACGCAGTATTTT. This encodes CASSVAIWGEGATSTDTQYF.

This clonotype was detected a few times. The V and J genes are TRBV5-1 and TRBJ1-1, with D hard to call. CDR1 and CDR2 (germline): SGHRS, YFSETQ. Trimming pared 0 bases from V and 5 bases from J, leaving 11 bases between. This CDR3 comprises 14 residues. CDR3 region: CASSLGPRWTEAFF. CDR3 DNA: TGCGCCAGCAGCTTGGGACCACGTTGGACTGAAGCTTTCTTT.

This clonotype turned up a few times. The chain joins TRBV20-1 to TRBJ2-7; 7 bases agree with TRBD1. This CDR3 is built from 13 residues. J lost 1 base, V lost 6 bases, and 6 bases had no gene match. CDR1 is DFQATT, CDR2 SNEGSKA, per germline (reference sequence). The CDR3 sequence is CSATGTESYEQYV. The CDR3 nucleotides read TGCAGTGCGACCGGGACAGAATCCTACGAGCAGTACGTC.

There are a few counts of this clonotype. The chain employs TRBV15 and TRBJ2-4, with 7 bases matching TRBD2. Germline lookup yields CDR1 LNHNV and CDR2 YYDKDF (reference sequence). After removal of 3 bases from V and 0 bases from J, the junction contained 8 bases not matched to a gene. The CDR3 length is 17 residues. The CDR3 DNA reads TGTGCCACCAGCAGGGGGGGAGGGTTCTTAGCCAAAAACATTCAGTACTTC. It translates to CATSRGGGFLAKNIQYF.

This clonotype has just a few counts. V gene TRBV20-1 combines with J gene TRBJ2-1; 9 nucleotides line up with TRBD2. Germline V gene lookup returns CDR1 DFQATT and CDR2 SNEGSKA (reference sequence). J was trimmed by 2 bases and V by 7 bases; bases with no gene match: 12. There are 16 residues in the CDR3. CDR3 DNA sequence: TGCAGTGTTCCGGCGGGAGGGCCAAAGCCCTACAATGAGCAGTTCTTC. Translating gives CSVPAGGPKPYNEQFF.

This clonotype was counted only a few times. The gene calls are TRBV5-1 and TRBJ2-1; weak D call: TRBD1 (5 bases). The CDR3 is 15 amino acids. Germline V gives CDR1 SGHRS, CDR2 YFSETQ. Between the trimmed V and J ends, which lost 6 bases and 2 bases, there was a span of 15 bases. The CDR3 DNA is TGCGCCAGCACCCTTGCCCAGGGCCCCTACAATGAGCAGTTCTTC. Translation gives CASTLAQGPYNEQFF.

The V gene is TRBV15, the J gene TRBJ1-6; no clear D. This CDR3 contains 19 residues. Deletions cut 2 bases from V and 8 bases from J, with 25 bases between. In germline, CDR1 is LNHNV, CDR2 YYDKDF (reference sequence). CDR3 amino acids: CATSRLLSGGIEGDSPLHF. The CDR3 DNA reads TGTGCCACCAGCAGATTATTGAGCGGCGGTATCGAGGGTGATTCACCCCTCCACTTT.

This clonotype was picked up a small number of times. The rearrangement joins TRBV7-2 to TRBJ2-1; D may be TRBD2 (5 bases). Germline-derived CDR1 and CDR2 are SGHTA and FQGNSA. Trimming left V 5 bases short and J 6 bases short, with 14 bases between. This CDR3 region has 14 residues. CDR3 sequence (DNA): TGTGCCAGCAGCGCCGGGGAGCTGTCCAATGAGCAGTTCTTC. Translation gives CASSAGELSNEQFF.

This clonotype has only a few counts. The CDR3 DNA reads as TGCGCCAGCAGCTTGGATAGCGGGAGCGCAGATACGCAGTATTTT. The encoded protein is CASSLDSGSADTQYF. The J gene is TRBJ2-3, the V gene TRBV5-1, with 9 bases matching TRBD2. Per germline, CDR1 SGHRS and CDR2 YFSETQ. Trimming removed 0 bases from V and 4 bases from J; junction bases left unmatched: 3. The CDR3 is 15 amino acids.